A single sample gave rise to the 19 T cell receptor beta chains below, sequenced in a study of blood T cell repertoires in COVID-19. Only in-frame clones appear in the TCRdb table, and some are missing; sequencing was by immunoSEQ multiplex PCR. In the table there are around 100,000 clones, approximately 80% of which are singletons. Material for sequencing was peripheral blood. The receptors come from an elderly woman with active or convalescent COVID-19.

The rearrangement joins TRBV11-1 to TRBJ2-7, with 10 bases lining up with TRBD2. Germline V gives CDR1 SGHAT, CDR2 FQDESV (reference sequence). This CDR3 has 15 amino acids. The J segment lost 3 bases and the V segment lost 5 bases, leaving 7 bases of the junction unmatched. For the CDR3, the DNA is TGTGCCAGCAGCCAACTAGCGGGGAAGGGCTACGAGCAGTACTTC. It codes for CASSQLAGKGYEQYF. Based on the CDR3 plus reference TRBV11-1 and TRBJ2-7, the full variable domain is EAEVAQSPRYKITEKSQAVAFWCDPISGHATLYWYRQILGQGPELLVQFQDESVVDDSQLPKDRFSAERLKGVDSTLKIQPAELGDSAMYLCASSQLAGKGYEQYFGPGTRLTVT.

The rearrangement links TRBV28 to TRBJ1-2; D is ambiguous. Trimming took off 1 base at V and 8 bases at J, with 8 bases between the two ends. Germline CDR1 MDHEN, CDR2 SYDVKM. This CDR3 is built from 12 residues. For the CDR3, the DNA is TGTGCCAGCAGTTTATCGAAGAGCGGCTACACCTTC. Translated: CASSLSKSGYTF.

The chain employs TRBV6-1 and TRBJ1-3; no clear D. The V and J ends lost 0 bases and 6 bases respectively, with 6 bases between them. CDR3 size: 13 residues. Germline V gene sequence: CDR1 MNHNS, CDR2 SASEGT. This chain's CDR3 is CASSEALANTIYF. The CDR3 region has the DNA TGTGCCAGCAGTGAAGCCCTGGCAAACACCATATATTTT.

The chain joins TRBV18 to TRBJ1-1; 7 bases agree with TRBD1. Trimming cost V 4 bases and J 3 bases; bases outside gene matches: 2. Germline lookup yields CDR1 KGHSH and CDR2 LQKENI. This CDR3 comprises 13 residues. CDR3 nucleotide sequence: TGTGCCAGCTCACACAGGGGAGACACTGAAGCTTTCTTT. Its protein product is CASSHRGDTEAFF.

The chain carries TRBV5-4 and TRBJ2-3; TRBD2 matches 13 bases. The CDR3 covers 16 residues. Germline lookup yields CDR1 SGHNT and CDR2 YYREEE (reference sequence). J gave up 1 base and V 4 bases, and 3 bases lay outside the gene matches. The CDR3 DNA reads as TGTGCCAGCAGCCCCGGACTAGCGGGAGGCACAGATACGCAGTATTTT. Its translation is CASSPGLAGGTDTQYF.

The V gene is TRBV4-3, the J gene TRBJ2-3; TRBD2 aligns across 9 bases. Trimming took 0 bases from V and 3 from J; bases not matched to a gene: 7. The CDR3 totals 17 residues. Germline V CDR1 and CDR2: LGHNA, YSLEER. CDR3 DNA: TGCGCCAGCAGCCAAGAGCCAGCGGGAGGAACAACAGATACGCAGTATTTT. Translated: CASSQEPAGGTTDTQYF.

The chain is built from TRBV6-2 or TRBV6-3 and TRBJ2-7; 8 bases align to TRBD1. The germline gives CDR1 MNHEY, CDR2 SVGEGT. V dropped 5 bases and J dropped 4; count of bases not matched to a gene: 10. The CDR3 contains 15 residues. The CDR3 here is CASSALGQVEYEQYF. CDR3 bases: TGTGCCAGCAGTGCCCTGGGACAGGTAGAATACGAGCAGTACTTC.

The chain combines TRBV6-5 with TRBJ1-4; weak D call: TRBD1 (6 bases). The germline gives CDR1 MNHEY, CDR2 SVGAGI. This CDR3 has 15 amino acids. The V end was cut by 2 bases, the J end by 12 bases, with 19 bases between. CDR3 in amino acids: CASSYVGVGGAELFF. In DNA, the CDR3 is TGTGCCAGCAGTTACGTCGGAGTTGGGGGGGCTGAACTGTTTTTT.

This rearrangement joins TRBV11-2 to TRBJ2-7; possibly TRBD2 for D (6 bases). The CDR3 loop spans 13 amino acids. V was clipped by 4 bases and J by 3 bases, with 10 bases between them. Per the germline V gene, CDR1 is SGHAT and CDR2 is FQNNGV. CDR3 DNA: TGTGCCAGCAGCTCTTTCGGGGGCTACGAGCAGTACTTC. Its translation is CASSSFGGYEQYF.

CDR3 amino acids: CASSTQLRTIYF. The CDR3 nucleotides read TGTGCCAGCAGTACACAGCTACGGACCATATATTTT. The chain joins TRBV12-3 or TRBV12-4 to TRBJ1-3; unclear D gene. CDR3 size: 12 residues. V was trimmed by 5 bases and J by 10 bases, leaving 12 bases between them.

The chain employs TRBV9 and TRBJ1-1, with D possibly TRBD1 on 5 matching bases. V was cut by 2 bases and J by 3 bases, with 11 bases left in between. CDR1 is SGDLS, CDR2 YYNGEE, per germline. The CDR3 sequence is 14 residues long. The CDR3 nucleotides read TGTGCCAGCAGCGTGGAGGGGTCGGACACTGAAGCTTTCTTT. Amino acid sequence: CASSVEGSDTEAFF.

The chain joins TRBV5-6 to TRBJ1-2; no clear D. The germline V and J ends were trimmed by 4 bases and 8 bases, with 15 bases remaining between them. The length of the CDR3 is 13 residues. CDR1 is SGHDT, CDR2 YYEEEE, per germline. This CDR3 is CASSPLMRAGYTF. In DNA form, the CDR3 reads TGTGCCAGCAGCCCGCTCATGAGGGCCGGCTACACCTTC.

The chain uses TRBV19 and TRBJ1-1; maybe TRBD1 (6 bases). There are 15 residues in the CDR3. V dropped 1 base and J dropped 6 bases, with 15 bases sitting between them. The germline V gene encodes CDR1 LNHDA and CDR2 SQIVND (reference sequence). CDR3: CASSIGGGGRAEAFF. The CDR3 region has the DNA TGTGCCAGTAGTATAGGGGGTGGGGGCCGCGCTGAAGCTTTCTTT.

V is TRBV11-1 and J is TRBJ1-1, with D perhaps TRBD1 (5 bases). Trimming cost V 5 bases and J 4 bases, with 11 bases left between them. The CDR3 is 13 residues long. Germline CDR1 and CDR2: SGHAT and FQDESV (reference sequence). This CDR3 reads CASSHGGGTEAFF. The CDR3 bases are TGTGCCAGCAGCCATGGGGGGGGCACTGAAGCTTTCTTT.

The CDR3 DNA sequence: TGCAGCGTTCGCCTCGGGGGGCAGCCCCAGCATTTT. Translated: CSVRLGGQPQHF. The gene calls are TRBV29-1 and TRBJ1-5; D might be TRBD1 (5 bases). CDR1 and CDR2 from the germline V gene are SQVTM and ANQGSEA. V dropped 5 bases and J dropped 7 bases, with 12 bases sitting between them. The CDR3 length is 12 residues. Full variable domain (remainder filled in from reference TRBV29-1 and TRBJ1-5): SAVISQKPSRDICQRGTSLTIQCQVDSQVTMMFWYRQQPGQSLTLIATANQGSEATYESGFVIDKFPISRPNLTFSTLTVSNMSPEDSSIYLCSVRLGGQPQHFGDGTRLSIL.

This sequence joins TRBV20-1 and TRBJ2-1; D ambiguous. The V and J ends lost 1 base and 9 bases respectively, with 7 bases between them. CDR1 is DFQATT, CDR2 SNEGSKA, per germline (reference sequence). The CDR3 is made up of 11 amino acids. The CDR3: CSARVSSEQFF. The DNA of the CDR3 is TGCAGTGCTAGAGTAAGTAGTGAGCAGTTCTTC.

The chain joins TRBV7-2 to TRBJ2-7; tentatively, D is TRBD1 (5 bases). Germline V gene lookup returns CDR1 SGHTA and CDR2 FQGNSA. The V and J ends lost 1 base and 2 bases respectively, with 15 bases between them. This CDR3 region has 16 residues. The CDR3 region is CASSLVSTEPTYEQYF. CDR3 DNA: TGTGCCAGCAGCTTAGTATCGACAGAGCCCACCTACGAGCAGTACTTC.

The gene calls are TRBV30 and TRBJ2-2; D uncertain. There are 11 residues in the CDR3. In germline, CDR1 is GTSNPN, CDR2 SVGIG (reference sequence). The V end lost 1 base, the J end lost 7 bases, and 4 bases lay between the germline ends. The DNA of the CDR3 is TGTGCCTGGAGTGGTAGCGGGGAGCTGTTTTTT. Residues: CAWSGSGELFF.

This sequence joins TRBV3-1 (or the pseudogene TRBV3-2) and TRBJ2-7; TRBD1 matches 8 bases. The CDR3 totals 16 residues. Germline loops: CDR1 LGHDT, CDR2 YNNKEL (reference sequence). V gave up 0 bases and J gave up 4 bases; unmatched junction bases: 8. The CDR3 region is CASSQDQGAKRYEQYF. The CDR3 DNA follows: TGTGCCAGCAGCCAAGATCAGGGGGCGAAGAGGTACGAGCAGTACTTC.